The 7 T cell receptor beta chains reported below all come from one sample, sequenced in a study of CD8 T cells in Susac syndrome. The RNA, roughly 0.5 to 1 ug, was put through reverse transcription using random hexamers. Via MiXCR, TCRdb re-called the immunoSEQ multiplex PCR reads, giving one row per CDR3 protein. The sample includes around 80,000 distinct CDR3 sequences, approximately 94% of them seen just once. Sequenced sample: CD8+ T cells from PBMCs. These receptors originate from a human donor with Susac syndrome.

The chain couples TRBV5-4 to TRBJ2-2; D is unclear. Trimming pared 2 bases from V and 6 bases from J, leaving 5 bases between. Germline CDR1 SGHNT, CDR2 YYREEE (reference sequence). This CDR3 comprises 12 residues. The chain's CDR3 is CASSFRPGELFF. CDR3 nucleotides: TGTGCCAGCAGCTTTAGGCCCGGGGAGCTGTTTTTT.

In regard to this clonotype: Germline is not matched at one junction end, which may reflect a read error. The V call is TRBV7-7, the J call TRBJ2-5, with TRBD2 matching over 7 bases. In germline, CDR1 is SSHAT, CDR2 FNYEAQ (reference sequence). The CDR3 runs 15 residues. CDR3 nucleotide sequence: TGTGCTAGCAGCCTGTCCCAGCGGGGAGGGGAGACCCAGTACTTC. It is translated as CASSLSQRGGETQYF.

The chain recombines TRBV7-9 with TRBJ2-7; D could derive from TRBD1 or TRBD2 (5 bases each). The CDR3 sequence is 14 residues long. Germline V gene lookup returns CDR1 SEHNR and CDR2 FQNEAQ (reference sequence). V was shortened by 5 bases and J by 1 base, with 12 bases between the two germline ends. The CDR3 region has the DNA TGTGCCAGCAGCCCTGTCGAGGGGTCCTACGAGCAGTACTTC. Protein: CASSPVEGSYEQYF.

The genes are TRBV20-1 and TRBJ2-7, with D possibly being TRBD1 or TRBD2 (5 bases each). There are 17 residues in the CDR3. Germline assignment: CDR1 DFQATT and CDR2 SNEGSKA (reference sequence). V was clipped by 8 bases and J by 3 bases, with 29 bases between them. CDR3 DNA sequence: TGCAGTTTTTGCCCACTCCCTTCCTCCGGGACGCACTACGAGCAGTACTTC. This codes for CSFCPLPSSGTHYEQYF.

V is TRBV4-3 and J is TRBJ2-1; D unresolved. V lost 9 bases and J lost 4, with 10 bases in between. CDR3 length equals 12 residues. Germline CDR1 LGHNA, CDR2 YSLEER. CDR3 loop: CARGYGYNEQFF. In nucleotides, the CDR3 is TGCGCCAGGGGCTATGGGTACAATGAGCAGTTCTTC.

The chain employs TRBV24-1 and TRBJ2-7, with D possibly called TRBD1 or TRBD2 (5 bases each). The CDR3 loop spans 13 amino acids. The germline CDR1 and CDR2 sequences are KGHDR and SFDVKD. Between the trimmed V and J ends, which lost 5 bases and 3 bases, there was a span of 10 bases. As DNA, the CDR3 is TGTGCCACCAGTGCCGAGGGGCACTACGAGCAGTACTTC. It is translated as CATSAEGHYEQYF.

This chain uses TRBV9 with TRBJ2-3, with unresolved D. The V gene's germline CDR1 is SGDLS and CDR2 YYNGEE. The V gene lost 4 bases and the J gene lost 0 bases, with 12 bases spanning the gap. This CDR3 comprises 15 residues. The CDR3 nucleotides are TGTGCCAGCAGCTCTCGGTTGGGGAGCACAGATACGCAGTATTTT. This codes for CASSSRLGSTDTQYF.